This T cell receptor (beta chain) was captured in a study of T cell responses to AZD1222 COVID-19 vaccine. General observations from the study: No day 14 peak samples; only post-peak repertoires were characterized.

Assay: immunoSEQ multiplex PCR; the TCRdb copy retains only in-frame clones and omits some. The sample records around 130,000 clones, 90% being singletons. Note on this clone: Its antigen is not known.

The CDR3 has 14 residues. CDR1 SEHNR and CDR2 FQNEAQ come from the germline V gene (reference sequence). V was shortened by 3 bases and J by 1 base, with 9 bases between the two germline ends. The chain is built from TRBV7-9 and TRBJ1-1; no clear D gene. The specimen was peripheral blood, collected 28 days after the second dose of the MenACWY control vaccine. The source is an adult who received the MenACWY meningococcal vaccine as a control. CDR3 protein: CASSLIQPNTEAFF. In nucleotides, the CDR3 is TGTGCCAGCAGCTTGATACAGCCGAACACTGAAGCTTTCTTT.